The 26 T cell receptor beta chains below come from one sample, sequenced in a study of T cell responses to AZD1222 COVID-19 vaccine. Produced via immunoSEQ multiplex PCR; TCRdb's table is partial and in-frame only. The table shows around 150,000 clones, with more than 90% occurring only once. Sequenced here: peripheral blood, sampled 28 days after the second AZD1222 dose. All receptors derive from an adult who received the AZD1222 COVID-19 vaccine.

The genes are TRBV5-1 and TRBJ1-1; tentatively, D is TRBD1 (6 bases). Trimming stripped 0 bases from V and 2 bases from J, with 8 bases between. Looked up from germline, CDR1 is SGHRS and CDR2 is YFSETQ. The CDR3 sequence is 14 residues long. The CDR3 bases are TGCGCCAGCAGCTTGGAGGGACATAACACTGAAGCTTTCTTT. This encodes CASSLEGHNTEAFF.

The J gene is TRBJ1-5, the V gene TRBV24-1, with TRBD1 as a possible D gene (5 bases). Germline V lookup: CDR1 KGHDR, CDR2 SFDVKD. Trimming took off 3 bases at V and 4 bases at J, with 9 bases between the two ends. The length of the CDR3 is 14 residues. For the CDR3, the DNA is TGTGCCACCAGTGATAACGGACAAAATCAGCCCCAGCATTTT. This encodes CATSDNGQNQPQHF.

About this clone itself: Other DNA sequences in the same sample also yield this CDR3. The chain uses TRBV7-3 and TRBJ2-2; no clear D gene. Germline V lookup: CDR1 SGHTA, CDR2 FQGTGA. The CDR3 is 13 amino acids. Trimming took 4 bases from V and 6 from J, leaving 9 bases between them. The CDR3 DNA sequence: TGTGCCAGCAGCTCGATTCGATCCGGGGAGCTGTTTTTT. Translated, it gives CASSSIRSGELFF. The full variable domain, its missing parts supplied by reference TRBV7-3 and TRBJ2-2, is GAGVSQTPSNKVTEKGKYVELRCDPISGHTALYWYRQSLGQGPEFLIYFQGTGAADDSGLPNDRFFAVRPEGSVSTLKIQRTERGDSAVYLCASSSIRSGELFFGEGSRLTVL.

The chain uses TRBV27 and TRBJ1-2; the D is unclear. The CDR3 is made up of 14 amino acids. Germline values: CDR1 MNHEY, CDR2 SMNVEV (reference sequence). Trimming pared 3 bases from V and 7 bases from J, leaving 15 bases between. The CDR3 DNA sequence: TGTGCCAGCAGTTTTTCGGCAGTGGCGACTGGCTACACCTTC. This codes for CASSFSAVATGYTF.

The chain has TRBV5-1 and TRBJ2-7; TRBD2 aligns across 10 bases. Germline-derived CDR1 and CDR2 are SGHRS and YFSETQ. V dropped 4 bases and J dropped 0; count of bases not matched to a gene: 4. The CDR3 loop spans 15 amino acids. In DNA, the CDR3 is TGCGCCAGCAGCGGCGGGACTAGCGTCTCCTACGAGCAGTACTTC. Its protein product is CASSGGTSVSYEQYF. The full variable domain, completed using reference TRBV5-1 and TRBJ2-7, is KAGVTQTPRYLIKTRGQQVTLSCSPISGHRSVSWYQQTPGQGLQFLFEYFSETQRNKGNFPGRFSGRQFSNSRSEMNVSTLELGDSALYLCASSGGTSVSYEQYFGPGTRLTVT.

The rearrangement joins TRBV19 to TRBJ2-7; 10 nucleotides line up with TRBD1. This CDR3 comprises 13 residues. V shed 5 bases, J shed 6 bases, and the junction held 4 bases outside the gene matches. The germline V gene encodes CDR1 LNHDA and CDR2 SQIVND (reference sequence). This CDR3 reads CASSPGTGVEQYF. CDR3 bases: TGTGCCAGTAGTCCCGGGACAGGGGTCGAGCAGTACTTC.

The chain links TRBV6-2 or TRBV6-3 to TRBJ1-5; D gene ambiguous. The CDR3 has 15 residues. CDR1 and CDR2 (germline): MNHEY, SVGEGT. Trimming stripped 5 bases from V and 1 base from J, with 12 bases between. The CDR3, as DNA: TGTGCCAGCAGTCAGAGATGGAAGAGCAATCAGCCCCAGCATTTT. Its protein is CASSQRWKSNQPQHF.

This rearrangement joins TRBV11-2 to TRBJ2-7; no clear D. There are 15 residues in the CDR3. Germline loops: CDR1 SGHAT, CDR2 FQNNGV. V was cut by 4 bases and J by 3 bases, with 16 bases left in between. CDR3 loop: CASSSPSLPLYEQYF. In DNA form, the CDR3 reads TGTGCCAGCAGCTCCCCGAGCCTTCCTCTCTACGAGCAGTACTTC. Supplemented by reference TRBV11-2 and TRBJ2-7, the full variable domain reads EAGVAQSPRYKIIEKRQSVAFWCNPISGHATLYWYQQILGQGPKLLIQFQNNGVVDDSQLPKDRFSAERLKGVDSTLKIQPAKLEDSAVYLCASSSPSLPLYEQYFGPGTRLTVT.

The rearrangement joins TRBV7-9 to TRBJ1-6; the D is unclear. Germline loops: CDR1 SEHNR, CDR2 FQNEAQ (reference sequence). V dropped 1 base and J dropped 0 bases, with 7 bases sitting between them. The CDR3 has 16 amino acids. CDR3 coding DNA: TGTGCCAGCAGCTTAGTCCGGTCCTCCTATAATTCACCCCTCCACTTT. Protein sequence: CASSLVRSSYNSPLHF.

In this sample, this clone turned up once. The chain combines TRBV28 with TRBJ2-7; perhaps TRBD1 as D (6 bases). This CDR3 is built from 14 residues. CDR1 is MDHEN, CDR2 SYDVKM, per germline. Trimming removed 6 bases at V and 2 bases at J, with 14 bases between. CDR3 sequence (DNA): TGTGCCAGCAGGGCCGGGACACCGCCCTACGAGCAGTACTTC. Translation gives CASRAGTPPYEQYF.

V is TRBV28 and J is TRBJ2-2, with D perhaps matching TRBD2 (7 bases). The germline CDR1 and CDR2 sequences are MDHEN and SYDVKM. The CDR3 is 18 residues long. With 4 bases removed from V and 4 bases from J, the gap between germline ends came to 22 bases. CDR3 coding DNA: TGTGCCAGCAGTTCCCCCGGGGTGCGGGGGCGGGCCACCGGGGAGCTGTTTTTT. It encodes CASSSPGVRGRATGELFF. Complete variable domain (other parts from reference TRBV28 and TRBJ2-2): DVKVTQSSRYLVKRTGEKVFLECVQDMDHENMFWYRQDPGLGLRLIYFSYDVKMKEKGDIPEGYSVSREKKERFSLILESASTNQTSMYLCASSSPGVRGRATGELFFGEGSRLTVL.

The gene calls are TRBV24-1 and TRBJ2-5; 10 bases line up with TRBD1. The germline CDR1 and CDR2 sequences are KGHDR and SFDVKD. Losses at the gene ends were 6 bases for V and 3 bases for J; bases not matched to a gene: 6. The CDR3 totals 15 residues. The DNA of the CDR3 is TGTGCCACCAGTCGACAGGGGGCAGCGGAAGAGACCCAGTACTTC. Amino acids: CATSRQGAAEETQYF.

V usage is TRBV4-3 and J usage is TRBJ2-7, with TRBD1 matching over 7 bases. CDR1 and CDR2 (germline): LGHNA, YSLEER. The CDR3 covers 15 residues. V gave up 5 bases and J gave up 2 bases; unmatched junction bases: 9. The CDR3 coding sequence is TGCGCCAGCAGCAAGCGGACAGGTGGGGCCTACGAGCAGTACTTC. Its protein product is CASSKRTGGAYEQYF.

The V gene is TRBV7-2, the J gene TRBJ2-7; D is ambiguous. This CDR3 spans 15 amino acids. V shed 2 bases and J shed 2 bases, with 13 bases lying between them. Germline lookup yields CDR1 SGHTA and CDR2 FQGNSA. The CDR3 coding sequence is TGTGCCAGCAGCTTATTGTCGGCAGGCCCCTACGAGCAGTACTTC. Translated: CASSLLSAGPYEQYF.

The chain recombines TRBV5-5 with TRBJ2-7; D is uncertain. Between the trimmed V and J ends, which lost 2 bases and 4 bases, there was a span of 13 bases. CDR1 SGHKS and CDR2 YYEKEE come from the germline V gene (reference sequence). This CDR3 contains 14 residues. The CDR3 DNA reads TGTGCCAGCAGCTTCAAGGGATCTCAATACGAGCAGTACTTC. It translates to CASSFKGSQYEQYF.

For the CDR3, the DNA is TGTGCCACCCGCCTGGCGGGGGGAGTATCCTATGGCTACACCTTC. This encodes CATRLAGGVSYGYTF. V and J are TRBV2 and TRBJ1-2; D perhaps matches TRBD1 (5 bases). The CDR3 consists of 15 residues. The germline V gene encodes CDR1 SNHLY and CDR2 FYNNEI. The V end lost 10 bases, the J end lost 4 bases, and 22 bases lay between the germline ends.

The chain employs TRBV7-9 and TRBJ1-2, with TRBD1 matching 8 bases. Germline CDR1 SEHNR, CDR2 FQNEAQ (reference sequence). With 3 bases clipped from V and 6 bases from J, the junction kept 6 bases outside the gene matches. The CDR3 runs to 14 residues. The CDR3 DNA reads TGTGCCAGCAGCTTTACCACAGGGGGAGATGGCTACACCTTC. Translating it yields CASSFTTGGDGYTF.

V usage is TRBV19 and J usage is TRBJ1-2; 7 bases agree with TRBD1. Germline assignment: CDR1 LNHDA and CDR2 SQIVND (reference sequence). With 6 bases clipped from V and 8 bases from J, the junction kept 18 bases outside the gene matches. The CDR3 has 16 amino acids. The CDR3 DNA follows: TGTGCCAGTAGACACTTCGAGGGCTACAGGGGACGAGGCTACACCTTC. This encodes CASRHFEGYRGRGYTF.

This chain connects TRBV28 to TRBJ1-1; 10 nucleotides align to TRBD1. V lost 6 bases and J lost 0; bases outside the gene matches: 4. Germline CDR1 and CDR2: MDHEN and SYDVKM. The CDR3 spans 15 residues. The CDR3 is CASRETGGLNTEAFF. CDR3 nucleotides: TGTGCCAGCAGAGAGACAGGGGGCTTGAACACTGAAGCTTTCTTT.

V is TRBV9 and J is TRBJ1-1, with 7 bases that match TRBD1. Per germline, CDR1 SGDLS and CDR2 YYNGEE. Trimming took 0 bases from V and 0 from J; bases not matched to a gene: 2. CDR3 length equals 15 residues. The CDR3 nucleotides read TGTGCCAGCAGCGTAGGTGGGACAGTGAACACTGAAGCTTTCTTT. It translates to CASSVGGTVNTEAFF.

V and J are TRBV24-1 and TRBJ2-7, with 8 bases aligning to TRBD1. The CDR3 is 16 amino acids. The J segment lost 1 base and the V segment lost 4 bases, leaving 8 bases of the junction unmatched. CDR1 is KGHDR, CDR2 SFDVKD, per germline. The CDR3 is CATSETTGTGSYEQYF. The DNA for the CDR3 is TGTGCCACCAGTGAAACGACCGGGACAGGTTCCTACGAGCAGTACTTC.

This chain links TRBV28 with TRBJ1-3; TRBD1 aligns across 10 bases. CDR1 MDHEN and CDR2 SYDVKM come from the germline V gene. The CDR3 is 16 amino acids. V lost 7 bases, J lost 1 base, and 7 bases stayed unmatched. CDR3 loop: CASMGTGAGSGNTIYF. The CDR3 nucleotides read TGTGCCAGCATGGGGACAGGGGCCGGATCTGGAAACACCATATATTTT.

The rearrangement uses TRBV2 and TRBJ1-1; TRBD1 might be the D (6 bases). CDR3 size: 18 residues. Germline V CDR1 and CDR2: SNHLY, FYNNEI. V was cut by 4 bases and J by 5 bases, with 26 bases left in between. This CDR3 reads CASSAPRDKGSRRTEAFF. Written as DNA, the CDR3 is TGTGCCAGCAGTGCGCCCCGGGACAAAGGTTCAAGGAGGACTGAAGCTTTCTTT.

In DNA, the CDR3 is TGTGCCAGCAGCTTGGACCGTCTACTGAATCAGCCCCAGCATTTT. It is translated as CASSLDRLLNQPQHF. The rearrangement uses TRBV7-8 and TRBJ1-5; D gene unclear. Trimming cost V 3 bases and J 4 bases, with 13 bases left between them. The germline V gene encodes CDR1 SGHVS and CDR2 FQNEAQ. The CDR3 sequence is 15 residues long.

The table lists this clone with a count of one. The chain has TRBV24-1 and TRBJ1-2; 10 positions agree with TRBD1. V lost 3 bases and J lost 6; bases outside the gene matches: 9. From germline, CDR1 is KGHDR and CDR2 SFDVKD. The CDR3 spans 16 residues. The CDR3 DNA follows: TGTGCCACCAGTGATCCGACAGGGGGCTCAGTCGATGGCTACACCTTC. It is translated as CATSDPTGGSVDGYTF.

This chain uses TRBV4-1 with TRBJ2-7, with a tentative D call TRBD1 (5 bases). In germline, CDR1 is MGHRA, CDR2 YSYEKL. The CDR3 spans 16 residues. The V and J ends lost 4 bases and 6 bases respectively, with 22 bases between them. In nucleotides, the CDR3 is TGCGCCAGCAGCCCAGGTGGTAAGGGGTCGCTCCGCGAGCAGTACTTC. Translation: CASSPGGKGSLREQYF.